A single sample gave rise to the 14 T cell receptor beta chains below, sequenced in a study of blood T cell repertoires in COVID-19. Some clones are missing from TCRdb's copy, which holds only in-frame ones; the method was immunoSEQ multiplex PCR. The sample has some 62,000 clones, around 85% seen once; the top ten hold 15% to 20%. The sequencing sample was made of peripheral blood. The receptor set was obtained from a man aged 55 to 70 with acute or convalescent COVID-19.

V is TRBV24-1 and J is TRBJ2-5; D possibly corresponds to TRBD2 (6 bases). CDR3 length equals 15 residues. Trimming removed 9 bases from V and 5 bases from J, with 21 bases in between. The V gene's germline CDR1 is KGHDR and CDR2 SFDVKD. CDR3 residues: CATARRDSQRETQYF. The DNA of the CDR3 is TGTGCCACCGCACGGCGGGACTCCCAACGGGAGACCCAGTACTTC.

The rearrangement joins TRBV25-1 to TRBJ1-1, with D tentatively TRBD1 (5 bases). CDR3 length equals 16 residues. Trimming pared 6 bases from V and 6 bases from J, leaving 23 bases between. The V gene's germline CDR1 is MGHDK and CDR2 SYGVNS. The CDR3 DNA sequence: TGTGCCAGCAGCCAATTGAGGGTAGGAGGGGTCGCTGAAGCTTTCTTT. It encodes CASSQLRVGGVAEAFF.

V usage is TRBV19 and J usage is TRBJ2-7, with TRBD1 as a possible D gene (5 bases). The V end lost 0 bases, the J end lost 2 bases, and 8 bases lay between the germline ends. This CDR3 comprises 14 residues. Germline CDR1 LNHDA, CDR2 SQIVND (reference sequence). The CDR3 DNA reads TGTGCCAGTAGTATAGATCAGGGCCCCTACGAGCAGTACTTC. This gives the protein CASSIDQGPYEQYF.

V gene TRBV2 combines with J gene TRBJ1-4; 11 bases line up with TRBD1. V lost 5 bases to trimming and J lost 8 bases; unmatched junction nucleotides: 7. The germline V gene has CDR1 SNHLY and CDR2 FYNNEI. This CDR3 is built from 15 residues. CDR3 loop: CASSYRGTGGEKLFF. The CDR3 bases are TGTGCCAGCAGTTATCGAGGGACAGGGGGGGAAAAACTGTTTTTT.

CDR3 DNA: TGTGCCAGCAGTGACGGGCAGGGGCTTAATTCACCCCTCCACTTT. Translating gives CASSDGQGLNSPLHF. The V and J genes are TRBV6-4 and TRBJ1-6; D may be TRBD1 (6 bases). Germline CDR1 MRHNA, CDR2 SNTAGT. The CDR3 has 15 residues. V lost 2 bases and J 6 bases, leaving 11 bases between the germline ends.

The chain couples TRBV7-9 to TRBJ2-5; D remains ambiguous. Per the germline V gene, CDR1 is SEHNR and CDR2 is FQNEAQ (reference sequence). This CDR3 is 12 amino acids long. V lost 6 bases and J lost 4, with 9 bases in between. The CDR3 is CASSPRSETQYF. The CDR3 DNA is TGTGCCAGCAGTCCGCGGTCAGAGACCCAGTACTTC. Full variable domain (rest looked up from reference TRBV7-9 and TRBJ2-5): DTGVSQNPRHKITKRGQNVTFRCDPISEHNRLYWYRQTLGQGPEFLTYFQNEAQLEKSRLLSDRFSAERPKGSFSTLEIQRTEQGDSAMYLCASSPRSETQYFGPGTRLLVL.

The J gene is TRBJ2-1, the V gene TRBV10-1; D gene ambiguous. CDR1 and CDR2 (germline): WNHNN, SYGVQD (reference sequence). V was shortened by 3 bases and J by 1 base, with 10 bases between the two germline ends. CDR3 size: 15 residues. CDR3 sequence reads: CASSEVQLSYNEQFF. DNA of the CDR3: TGCGCCAGCAGTGAAGTACAGCTTTCCTACAATGAGCAGTTCTTC.

V is TRBV28 and J is TRBJ1-4, with D hard to call. V was shortened by 4 bases and J by 4 bases, with 13 bases between the two germline ends. This CDR3 has 15 amino acids. Germline V lookup: CDR1 MDHEN, CDR2 SYDVKM. The CDR3 DNA sequence: TGTGCCAGCAGTTCAACGACCGGGTATAATGAAAAACTGTTTTTT. Translating gives CASSSTTGYNEKLFF.

The J gene is TRBJ1-2, the V gene TRBV5-1; no clear D. The CDR3 has 13 amino acids. Germline-derived CDR1 and CDR2 are SGHRS and YFSETQ. The V end was cut by 3 bases, the J end by 7 bases, with 13 bases between. CDR3 DNA sequence: TGCGCCAGCAGCTCCCTCCTGGTGGCTGGCTACACCTTC. Translating gives CASSSLLVAGYTF.

The chain is built from TRBV25-1 and TRBJ1-3; tentative D call: TRBD1 (5 bases). Germline V gene sequence: CDR1 MGHDK, CDR2 SYGVNS. There are 14 residues in the CDR3. V lost 3 bases and J 2 bases, leaving 8 bases between the germline ends. CDR3 sequence: CASSEAGAGNTIYF. The CDR3 DNA reads as TGTGCCAGCAGTGAGGCGGGGGCTGGAAACACCATATATTTT.

This clone was seen a handful of times. This chain connects TRBV13 to TRBJ2-1; TRBD2 matches 7 bases. Losses at the gene ends were 5 bases for V and 5 bases for J; bases not matched to a gene: 9. The germline CDR1 and CDR2 sequences are PRHDT and FYEKMQ (reference sequence). There are 15 residues in the CDR3. Here the CDR3 DNA reads TGTGCCAGCAGCGAGGGCGGGAGATCCCACAATGAGCAGTTCTTC. Its translation: CASSEGGRSHNEQFF.

This chain links TRBV6-5 with TRBJ1-5; no reliable D call. Trimming removed 2 bases at V and 4 bases at J, with 6 bases between. The CDR3 covers 13 residues. Germline CDR1 is MNHEY and CDR2 is SVGAGI. CDR3 sequence (DNA): TGTGCCAGCAGTTACGGGAGAAATCAGCCCCAGCATTTT. Residues: CASSYGRNQPQHF.

This chain links TRBV7-6 with TRBJ2-2, with D maybe TRBD1 (6 bases). The CDR3 has 16 residues. The V end was cut by 0 bases, the J end by 1 base, with 9 bases between. Germline loops: CDR1 SGHVS, CDR2 FNYEAQ. CDR3 sequence reads: CASSLATGMNTGELFF. CDR3 DNA: TGTGCCAGCAGCTTAGCCACAGGGATGAACACCGGGGAGCTGTTTTTT.

CDR3 sequence: CASRAGQTMNTEAFF. CDR3 bases: TGTGCCAGCAGAGCCGGACAGACCATGAACACTGAAGCTTTCTTT. The chain couples TRBV6-5 to TRBJ1-1, with D maybe TRBD1 (6 bases). Trimming took off 6 bases at V and 0 bases at J, with 14 bases between the two ends. This CDR3 is built from 15 residues. Germline loops: CDR1 MNHEY, CDR2 SVGAGI.